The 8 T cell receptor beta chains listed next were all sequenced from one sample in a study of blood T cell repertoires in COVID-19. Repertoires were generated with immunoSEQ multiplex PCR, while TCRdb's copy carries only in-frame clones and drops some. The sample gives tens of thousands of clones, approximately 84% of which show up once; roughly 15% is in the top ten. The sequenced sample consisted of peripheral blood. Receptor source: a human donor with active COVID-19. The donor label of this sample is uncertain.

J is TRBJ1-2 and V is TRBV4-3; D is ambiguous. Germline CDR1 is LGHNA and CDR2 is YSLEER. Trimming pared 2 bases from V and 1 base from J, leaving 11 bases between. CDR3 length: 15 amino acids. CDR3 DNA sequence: TGCGCCAGCAGCCAATATGAGGGTAATAACTATGGCTACACCTTC. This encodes CASSQYEGNNYGYTF.

CDR3 bases: TGTGCCAGCAGCTTAGAGGGACTAGCGGGGGGGCCTAAGTATTTT. Its translation is CASSLEGLAGGPKYF. The chain employs TRBV11-3 and TRBJ2-3; TRBD2 aligns across 16 bases. V lost 0 bases, J lost 13 bases, and 4 bases stayed unmatched. CDR3 size: 15 residues. Germline CDR1 reads SGHNT; CDR2 reads YENEEA.

DNA of the CDR3: TGTGCCAGCTCACGGGCCTCCTACGAGCAGTACTTC. Translating it yields CASSRASYEQYF. This chain joins TRBV18 and TRBJ2-7; D uncertain. CDR1 and CDR2 (germline): KGHSH, LQKENI. V shed 4 bases and J shed 0 bases, with 4 bases lying between them. The CDR3 has 12 residues.

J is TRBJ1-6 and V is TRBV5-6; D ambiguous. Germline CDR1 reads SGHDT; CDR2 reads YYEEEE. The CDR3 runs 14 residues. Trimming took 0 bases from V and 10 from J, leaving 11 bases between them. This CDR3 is CASSLGSTRSPLHF. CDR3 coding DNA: TGTGCCAGCAGCTTGGGGAGTACCAGATCACCCCTCCACTTT.

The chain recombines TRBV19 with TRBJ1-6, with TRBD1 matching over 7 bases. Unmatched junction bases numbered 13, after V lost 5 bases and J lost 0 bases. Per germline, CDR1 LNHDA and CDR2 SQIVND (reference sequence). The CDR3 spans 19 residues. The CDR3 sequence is CASSAQRDSLSSYNSPLHF. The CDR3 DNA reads TGTGCCAGTAGTGCCCAACGGGACAGCCTTAGCTCCTATAATTCACCCCTCCACTTT.

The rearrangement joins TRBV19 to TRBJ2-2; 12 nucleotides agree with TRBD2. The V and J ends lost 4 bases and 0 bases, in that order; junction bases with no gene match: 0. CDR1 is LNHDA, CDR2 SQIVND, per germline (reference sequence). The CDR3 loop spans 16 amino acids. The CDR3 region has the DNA TGTGCCAGTAGTAGGACTAGCGGGGCGAACACCGGGGAGCTGTTTTTT. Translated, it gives CASSRTSGANTGELFF. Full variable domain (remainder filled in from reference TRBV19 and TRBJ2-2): DGGITQSPKYLFRKEGQNVTLSCEQNLNHDAMYWYRQDPGQGLRLIYYSQIVNDFQKGDIAEGYSVSREKKESFPLTVTSAQKNPTAFYLCASSRTSGANTGELFFGEGSRLTVL.

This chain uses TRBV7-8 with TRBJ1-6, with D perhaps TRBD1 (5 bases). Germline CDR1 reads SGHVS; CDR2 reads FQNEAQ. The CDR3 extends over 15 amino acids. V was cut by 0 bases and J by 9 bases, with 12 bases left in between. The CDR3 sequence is CASSLAEQGLSPLHF. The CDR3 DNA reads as TGTGCCAGCAGCTTAGCAGAGCAGGGACTTTCACCCCTCCACTTT.

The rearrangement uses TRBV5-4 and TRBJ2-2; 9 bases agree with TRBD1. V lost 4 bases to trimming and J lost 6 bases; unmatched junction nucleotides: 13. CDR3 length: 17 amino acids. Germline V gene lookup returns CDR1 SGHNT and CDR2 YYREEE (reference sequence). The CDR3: CASSPGQGWSVAGELFF. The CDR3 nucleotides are TGTGCCAGCAGCCCTGGACAGGGGTGGAGTGTGGCCGGGGAGCTGTTTTTT.